The 17 T cell receptor beta chains reported below all come from one sample, sequenced in a study of CD8+ T cells in alopecia areata. Extraction and reverse transcription of RNA yielded cDNA as the sequencing template. Some clones are missing from TCRdb's copy, which holds only in-frame ones; the method was immunoSEQ multiplex PCR. The sample records about 200,000 clones, under 60% being singletons. Sample treatment: oral pan-JAK inhibitor, 5-10 mg twice daily. This sample comprised CD4+ T cells sorted from blood, obtained at week 4, from a patient treated with tofacitinib. All receptors derive from a human donor with alopecia areata.

The chain recombines TRBV9 with TRBJ2-1; TRBD1 matches at 7 bases. The CDR3 has 14 residues. Germline CDR1 reads SGDLS; CDR2 reads YYNGEE. J gave up 2 bases and V 4 bases, and 3 bases lay outside the gene matches. The CDR3 nucleotides are TGTGCCAGCAGCCCGACAGGGCCCTACAATGAGCAGTTCTTC. Translating it yields CASSPTGPYNEQFF.

The chain links TRBV5-4 to TRBJ1-1; D unresolved. The CDR3 totals 14 residues. V lost 1 base, J lost 4 bases, and 11 bases lay in between. Germline values: CDR1 SGHNT, CDR2 YYREEE (reference sequence). CDR3 residues: CASSLSVSGTEAFF. The DNA of the CDR3 is TGTGCCAGCAGCTTGTCAGTTTCGGGCACTGAAGCTTTCTTT.

The chain employs TRBV4-3 and TRBJ2-3; D ambiguous. CDR1 is LGHNA, CDR2 YSLEER, per germline. V was cut by 0 bases and J by 4 bases, with 5 bases left in between. The CDR3 is 13 amino acids. The CDR3 bases are TGCGCCAGCAGCCAAGATCGCCCAGATACGCAGTATTTT. Translation: CASSQDRPDTQYF.

Only a few counts were recorded for this clone. The chain combines TRBV12-5 with TRBJ1-1; D unclear. V was trimmed by 2 bases and J by 5 bases, leaving 6 bases between them. In germline, CDR1 is LGHNT, CDR2 FRNRAP. The CDR3 has 12 amino acids. The CDR3 DNA is TGTGCTAGTGGTTTGATGGATACTGAAGCTTTCTTT. Protein: CASGLMDTEAFF.

The rearrangement uses TRBV27 and TRBJ1-5, with D possibly matching TRBD1 (6 bases). V lost 0 bases and J 10 bases, leaving 16 bases between the germline ends. CDR3 length equals 15 residues. Germline CDR1 MNHEY, CDR2 SMNVEV (reference sequence). As DNA, the CDR3 is TGTGCCAGCAGTTTATCGGGGGGCGGCGTTGGTCCCCAGCATTTT. It encodes CASSLSGGGVGPQHF.

This clone was picked up many times. The CDR3 here is CASSQEVRASFNYGYTF. CDR3 nucleotide sequence: TGTGCCAGCAGCCAAGAAGTCAGGGCCTCCTTTAACTATGGCTACACCTTC. The V and J genes are TRBV14 and TRBJ1-2, with D possibly matching TRBD1 (5 bases). Germline V gene sequence: CDR1 SGHDN, CDR2 FVKESK. This CDR3 comprises 17 residues. V was clipped by 0 bases and J by 1 base, with 15 bases between them.

This clone appeared a few times. The chain has TRBV29-1 and TRBJ1-2; TRBD1 aligns across 7 bases. The CDR3 spans 12 residues. After removal of 8 bases from V and 2 bases from J, the junction contained 5 bases not matched to a gene. Germline V gene lookup returns CDR1 SQVTM and CDR2 ANQGSEA. The CDR3 is CSLKQGNYGYTF. The CDR3 DNA sequence: TGCAGCCTAAAACAGGGGAACTATGGCTACACCTTC.

J is TRBJ2-1 and V is TRBV27; D is possibly TRBD1 or TRBD2 (6 bases each). Germline CDR1 is MNHEY and CDR2 is SMNVEV (reference sequence). V lost 2 bases to trimming and J lost 0 bases, with 8 bases between them. This CDR3 has 15 residues. CDR3: CASSLEGGSYNEQFF. CDR3 bases: TGTGCCAGCAGTTTAGAGGGGGGCTCCTACAATGAGCAGTTCTTC.

This clone came up a few times. The genes are TRBV14 and TRBJ2-1; weak D call: TRBD1 (5 bases). The V end was cut by 5 bases, the J end by 7 bases, with 15 bases between. This CDR3 spans 14 amino acids. Per the germline V gene, CDR1 is SGHDN and CDR2 is FVKESK. CDR3 bases: TGTGCCAGCAGCTGGGGCCATTTCGGTAATGAGCAGTTCTTC. Protein product: CASSWGHFGNEQFF.

J is TRBJ2-6 and V is TRBV29-1, with D hard to call. V was trimmed by 4 bases and J by 3 bases, leaving 7 bases between them. Germline V gene sequence: CDR1 SQVTM, CDR2 ANQGSEA. CDR3 length: 13 residues. The CDR3 protein is CSVVLGGANVLTF. The CDR3 coding sequence is TGCAGCGTTGTTCTAGGTGGGGCCAACGTCCTGACTTTC.

This chain uses TRBV29-1 with TRBJ2-7; 10 nucleotides match TRBD1. The V gene end was trimmed by 4 bases and the J gene end by 6 bases; junction bases not matched to a gene: 3. CDR3 length: 12 residues. CDR1 is SQVTM, CDR2 ANQGSEA, per germline. The chain's CDR3 is CSVAGQGFEQYF. CDR3 coding DNA: TGCAGCGTTGCGGGACAGGGGTTCGAGCAGTACTTC.

This clone appeared a few times. The chain carries TRBV5-8 and TRBJ1-1; D uncertain. Germline V gene data show CDR1 as SGHTS and CDR2 as YDEGEE. V lost 0 bases to trimming and J lost 4 bases, with 10 bases between them. The CDR3 runs 14 residues. CDR3: CASSLEGLGTEAFF. The CDR3 DNA is TGTGCCAGCAGCTTGGAAGGCCTGGGCACTGAAGCTTTCTTT.

Written as DNA, the CDR3 is TGTGCCTGGAGTGTACCGGGACAGGGCATGTCGGCTTTCTTT. Translating it yields CAWSVPGQGMSAFF. V is TRBV30 and J is TRBJ1-1; the match to TRBD1 covers 9 bases. CDR3 size: 14 residues. Trimming took 0 bases from V and 11 from J; bases not matched to a gene: 10. Germline CDR1 and CDR2: GTSNPN and SVGIG (reference sequence).

The rearrangement links TRBV29-1 to TRBJ2-2; D gene uncertain. Germline V gene data show CDR1 as SQVTM and CDR2 as ANQGSEA. V was trimmed by 4 bases and J by 2 bases, leaving 5 bases between them. CDR3 length: 12 residues. CDR3 DNA: TGCAGCGTTGCCCGAAACACCGGGGAGCTGTTTTTT. The encoded protein is CSVARNTGELFF.

The genes are TRBV4-3 and TRBJ1-2; possibly TRBD1 for D (5 bases). In germline, CDR1 is LGHNA, CDR2 YSLEER. The CDR3 has 14 amino acids. V lost 0 bases to trimming and J lost 7 bases, with 12 bases between them. The DNA of the CDR3 is TGCGCCAGCAGCCAAGATCGGAGGGGAGCTGGCTACACCTTC. Protein sequence: CASSQDRRGAGYTF.

This chain links TRBV6-5 with TRBJ2-2; D unresolved. The CDR3 is 13 amino acids. Trimming stripped 2 bases from V and 4 bases from J, with 5 bases between. The V gene's germline CDR1 is MNHEY and CDR2 SVGAGI. This chain's CDR3 is CASSYPSTGELFF. CDR3 in DNA: TGTGCCAGCAGTTACCCCAGCACCGGGGAGCTGTTTTTT.

J is TRBJ2-5 and V is TRBV29-1; D is perhaps TRBD2 (5 bases). The CDR3 spans 11 residues. Trimming shortened V by 4 bases and J by 5 bases, and 8 bases separated the two germline ends. Germline CDR1 reads SQVTM; CDR2 reads ANQGSEA. CDR3 loop: CSVAGLETQYF. The CDR3 nucleotides read TGCAGCGTTGCGGGGTTGGAGACCCAGTACTTC.